The 21 T cell receptor beta chains below all came from one sample that was sequenced in a study of blood T cells in healthy people across ages. With a J-beta primer mix and a sample-barcoded 5' primer, a second PCR ran about 7 to 11 cycles. One entry per CDR3 protein results from TCRdb running MiXCR on the 5' RACE reads. The sample includes 1.4 million or so distinct CDR3 sequences, approximately 43% seen only once; the top ten take about 3.8%. The sequencing input was blood. All receptors come from a woman aged 18-30 years in good health.

This clonotype came up once. Possible read error: a much larger clone is one base away. J is TRBJ1-5 and V is TRBV12-3 or TRBV12-4, with D perhaps TRBD1 (6 bases). This CDR3 region has 14 residues. Between the trimmed V and J ends, which lost 6 bases and 6 bases, there was a span of 15 bases. The CDR3 nucleotides are TGTGCCAGCAGCAGGGGACACCCCAGTCAGCCCCAGCATTTT. Its translation is CASSRGHPSQPQHF.

The rearrangement links TRBV5-1 to TRBJ1-2; possibly TRBD1 for D (5 bases). V was clipped by 3 bases and J by 6 bases, with 12 bases between them. Germline CDR1 and CDR2: SGHRS and YFSETQ. This CDR3 contains 13 residues. The CDR3 sequence: CASSSGLGDGYTF. CDR3 nucleotide sequence: TGCGCCAGCAGCTCGGGACTTGGGGATGGCTACACCTTC.

CDR3 sequence: CASSSQTGYSEAFF. The CDR3 nucleotides read TGCGCCAGCAGCTCACAGACAGGTTACTCTGAAGCTTTCTTT. This chain joins TRBV5-1 and TRBJ1-1, with D tentatively TRBD1 (6 bases). The CDR3 consists of 14 residues. V lost 3 bases to trimming and J lost 6 bases, with 15 bases between them. Germline values: CDR1 SGHRS, CDR2 YFSETQ.

The chain has TRBV20-1 and TRBJ1-2; tentative D call: TRBD1 (5 bases). CDR1 and CDR2 from the germline V gene are DFQATT and SNEGSKA (reference sequence). Trimming removed 6 bases at V and 1 base at J, with 12 bases between. The CDR3 spans 13 residues. Written as DNA, the CDR3 is TGCAGTGCCGAACTGGACATTAACTATGGCTACACCTTC. Translation gives CSAELDINYGYTF.

CDR3 loop: CASSLYTEKTQYF. The CDR3 bases are TGTGCCAGCAGCTTATACACTGAGAAGACCCAGTACTTC. The J gene is TRBJ2-5, the V gene TRBV11-2, with unresolved D. Germline assignment: CDR1 SGHAT and CDR2 FQNNGV. V was shortened by 2 bases and J by 6 bases, with 10 bases between the two germline ends. CDR3 size: 13 residues.

The table lists this clonotype with many counts. The chain carries TRBV5-1 and TRBJ1-5; a weak D match, TRBD1 (5 bases). Per the germline V gene, CDR1 is SGHRS and CDR2 is YFSETQ. The CDR3 length is 14 residues. Trimming shortened V by 7 bases and J by 4 bases, and 15 bases separated the two germline ends. CDR3: CASARDGGNQPQHF. The CDR3 DNA follows: TGCGCCAGCGCTAGGGACGGTGGGAATCAGCCCCAGCATTTT. The full variable domain, its missing parts supplied by reference TRBV5-1 and TRBJ1-5, is KAGVTQTPRYLIKTRGQQVTLSCSPISGHRSVSWYQQTPGQGLQFLFEYFSETQRNKGNFPGRFSGRQFSNSRSEMNVSTLELGDSALYLCASARDGGNQPQHFGDGTRLSIL.

The chain carries TRBV6-2 or TRBV6-3 and TRBJ2-1, with D perhaps matching TRBD1 (6 bases). The ends were cut back, 0 bases at V and 4 bases at J, with 19 bases in the middle. The CDR3 is made up of 18 amino acids. The V gene's germline CDR1 is MNHEY and CDR2 SVGEGT. The CDR3 DNA follows: TGTGCCAGCAGTTACTCCCCCCCGGGTGGGGGCCTATACAATGAGCAGTTCTTC. Its protein product is CASSYSPPGGGLYNEQFF.

This clonotype has a handful of counts. This sequence joins TRBV3-1 and TRBJ2-7, with D unresolved. This CDR3 has 14 amino acids. Germline values: CDR1 LGHDT, CDR2 YNNKEL (reference sequence). Trimming pared 3 bases from V and 2 bases from J, leaving 11 bases between. DNA for the CDR3: TGTGCCAGCAGCCACGCGCAAATTACCTACGAGCAGTACTTC. The encoded protein is CASSHAQITYEQYF.

This clonotype was counted only a few times. DNA of the CDR3: TGCGCCAGCAGCCACGGACAGGGCGTCATGAACACTGAAGCTTTCTTT. As protein: CASSHGQGVMNTEAFF. This sequence joins TRBV4-3 and TRBJ1-1; 8 nucleotides line up with TRBD1. The trim removed 3 bases at V and 0 bases at J, leaving 6 bases unmatched. The CDR3 runs 16 residues. The germline gives CDR1 LGHNA, CDR2 YSLEER.

This clonotype was recorded once. A junction boundary mismatches the germline segment, possibly from a read error. The CDR3 sequence is CTSSFQGYTEAFF. The CDR3 coding sequence is TGTACCAGCAGTTTTCAAGGGTACACTGAAGCTTTCTTT. This chain joins TRBV12-3 or TRBV12-4 and TRBJ1-1; D is unresolved. This CDR3 region has 13 residues.

This clonotype showed up many times. The chain combines TRBV29-1 with TRBJ2-5, with TRBD2 as a possible D gene (5 bases). Germline V gene sequence: CDR1 SQVTM, CDR2 ANQGSEA. The length of the CDR3 is 15 residues. With 3 bases removed from V and 5 bases from J, the gap between germline ends came to 19 bases. Here the CDR3 reads CSVEEGLGRAETQYF. In DNA, the CDR3 is TGCAGCGTTGAGGAAGGACTTGGTCGGGCGGAGACCCAGTACTTC.

This clonotype was seen only once. The gene calls are TRBV7-3 and TRBJ2-5; D gene ambiguous. Germline-derived CDR1 and CDR2 are SGHTA and FQGTGA. The CDR3 has 13 amino acids. V shed 8 bases and J shed 11 bases, with 21 bases lying between them. This CDR3 is CASGDRANNEQYF. The CDR3 nucleotides read TGTGCCAGCGGAGACCGGGCCAACAATGAGCAGTACTTC.

This clonotype was counted between two and nine times. V gene TRBV3-1 combines with J gene TRBJ2-1; no firm D call. Per the germline V gene, CDR1 is LGHDT and CDR2 is YNNKEL (reference sequence). CDR3 length equals 12 residues. The germline V and J ends were trimmed by 5 bases and 5 bases, with 7 bases remaining between them. DNA for the CDR3: TGTGCCAGCAGCTTCCGGGACAATGAGCAGTTCTTC. This sequence encodes CASSFRDNEQFF.

This chain connects TRBV12-5 to TRBJ1-3, with D unresolved. Germline V lookup: CDR1 LGHNT, CDR2 FRNRAP. There are 16 residues in the CDR3. Trimming took 2 bases from V and 0 from J, leaving 11 bases between them. CDR3 coding DNA: TGTGCTAGTGGTTTGACCCTGGAGGTCTCTGGAAACACCATATATTTT. As protein: CASGLTLEVSGNTIYF.

The chain combines TRBV18 with TRBJ2-2; D gene unclear. The CDR3 has 13 residues. Germline assignment: CDR1 KGHSH and CDR2 LQKENI. V was pared by 3 bases and J by 4 bases, with 6 bases between. The CDR3 nucleotides are TGTGCCAGCTCACCGATGGGCACCGGGGAGCTGTTTTTT. This encodes CASSPMGTGELFF.

The rearrangement uses TRBV18 and TRBJ1-2; D is unresolved. Germline V gene lookup returns CDR1 KGHSH and CDR2 LQKENI. The ends were cut back, 3 bases at V and 2 bases at J, with 16 bases in the middle. The CDR3 length is 16 residues. The CDR3 DNA is TGTGCCAGCTCACCCGGAAAAAACAGAGCAAACTATGGCTACACCTTC. This encodes CASSPGKNRANYGYTF.

The chain employs TRBV3-1 and TRBJ2-7, with TRBD2 identical over 7 bases. Germline trimming cut 4 bases from V and 2 bases from J; bases unmatched to any gene: 5. Germline CDR1 and CDR2: LGHDT and YNNKEL (reference sequence). The CDR3 length is 14 residues. This CDR3 is CASSPRTRTYEQYF. The CDR3 bases are TGTGCCAGCAGCCCCCGGACTAGAACCTACGAGCAGTACTTC.

To note about this clonotype: A junction end diverges from the germline sequence, so it may reflect a read error. This rearrangement joins TRBV27 to TRBJ2-7; no definite D call. Germline CDR1 is MNHEY and CDR2 is SMNVEV (reference sequence). The CDR3 loop spans 12 amino acids. Here the CDR3 DNA reads TGTACCAGCAGTTTCGCCGCCTACGAGCAGTACTTC. Translation: CTSSFAAYEQYF.

This clonotype showed up just a few times. This chain connects TRBV10-3 to TRBJ2-3; 9 bases match TRBD2. Trimming took 8 bases from V and 0 from J; bases not matched to a gene: 15. The germline CDR1 and CDR2 sequences are ENHRY and SYGVKD. This CDR3 is built from 18 residues. The CDR3 sequence: CAIGRGGSGRWSTDTQYF. CDR3 DNA sequence: TGTGCCATCGGCCGAGGGGGTAGCGGGAGATGGAGCACAGATACGCAGTATTTT.

This chain connects TRBV4-3 to TRBJ1-4; 7 positions match TRBD1. V was clipped by 6 bases and J by 5 bases; unmatched bases: 9. Germline CDR1 reads LGHNA; CDR2 reads YSLEER. The CDR3 loop spans 15 amino acids. The DNA of the CDR3 is TGCGCCAGCAGATACCATCCAGGGGGGAATGAAAAACTGTTTTTT. It specifies CASRYHPGGNEKLFF.

The chain carries TRBV20-1 and TRBJ2-5, with D uncertain. The CDR3 covers 11 residues. Per the germline V gene, CDR1 is DFQATT and CDR2 is SNEGSKA (reference sequence). The V gene lost 2 bases and the J gene lost 5 bases, with 6 bases spanning the gap. The CDR3 sequence is CSARHRETQYF. The DNA of the CDR3 is TGCAGTGCTAGACACCGGGAGACCCAGTACTTC.